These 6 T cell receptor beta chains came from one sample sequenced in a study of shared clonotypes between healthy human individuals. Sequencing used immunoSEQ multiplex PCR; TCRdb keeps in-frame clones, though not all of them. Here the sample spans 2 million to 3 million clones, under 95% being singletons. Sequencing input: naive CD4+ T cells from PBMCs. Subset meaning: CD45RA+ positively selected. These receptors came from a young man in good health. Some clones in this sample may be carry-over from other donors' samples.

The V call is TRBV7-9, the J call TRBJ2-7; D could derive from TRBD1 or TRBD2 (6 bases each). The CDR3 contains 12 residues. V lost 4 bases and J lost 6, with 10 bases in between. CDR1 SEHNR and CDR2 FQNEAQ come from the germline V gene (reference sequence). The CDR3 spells CASSSRGGEQYF. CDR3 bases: TGTGCCAGCAGCTCCAGGGGAGGCGAGCAGTACTTC.

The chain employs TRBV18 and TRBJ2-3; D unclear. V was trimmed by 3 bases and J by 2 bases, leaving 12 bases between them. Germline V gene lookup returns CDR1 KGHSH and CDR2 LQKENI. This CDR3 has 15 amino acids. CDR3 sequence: CASSPNLDLTDTQYF. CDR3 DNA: TGTGCCAGCTCACCGAATCTGGACCTCACAGATACGCAGTATTTT.

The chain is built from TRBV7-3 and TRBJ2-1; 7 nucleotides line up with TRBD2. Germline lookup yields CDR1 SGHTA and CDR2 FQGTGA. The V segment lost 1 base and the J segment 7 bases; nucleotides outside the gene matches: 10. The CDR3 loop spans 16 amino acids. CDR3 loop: CASSLNGAGVRNEQFF. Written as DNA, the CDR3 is TGTGCCAGCAGCTTAAATGGTGCGGGAGTGAGGAATGAGCAGTTCTTC.

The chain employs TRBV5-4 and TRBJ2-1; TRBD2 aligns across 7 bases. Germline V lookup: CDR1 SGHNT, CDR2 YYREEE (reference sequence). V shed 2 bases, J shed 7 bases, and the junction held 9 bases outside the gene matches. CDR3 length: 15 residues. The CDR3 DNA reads TGTGCCAGCAGCTTCCTGCGGGAGTGGGATAATGAGCAGTTCTTC. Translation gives CASSFLREWDNEQFF.

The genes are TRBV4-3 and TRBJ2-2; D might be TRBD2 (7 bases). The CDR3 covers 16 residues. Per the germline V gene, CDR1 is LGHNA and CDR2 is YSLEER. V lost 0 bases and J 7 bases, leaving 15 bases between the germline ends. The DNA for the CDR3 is TGCGCCAGCAGCCAAGAAGGGCGGGGGCAGGGCGGGGAGCTGTTTTTT. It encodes CASSQEGRGQGGELFF.

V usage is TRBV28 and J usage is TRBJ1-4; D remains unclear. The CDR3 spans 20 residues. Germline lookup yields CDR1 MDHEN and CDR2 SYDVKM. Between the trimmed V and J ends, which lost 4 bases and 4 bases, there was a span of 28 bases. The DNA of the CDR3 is TGTGCCAGCAGTTCGCGCCGAACTCCTCGATTTGCGGTGTATAATGAAAAACTGTTTTTT. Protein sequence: CASSSRRTPRFAVYNEKLFF.